This TCR beta chain was sequenced for a study of PD-L1 blockade in urothelial cancer. The length of the CDR3 is 16 residues. From germline, CDR1 is SEHNR and CDR2 FQNEAQ (reference sequence). V lost 1 base to trimming and J lost 0 bases, with 13 bases between them. Sequencing used immunoSEQ multiplex PCR; TCRdb keeps in-frame clones, though not all of them. The profile shows approximately 37,000 clones, around 83% of them singletons. The source material was PBMCs, sampled around atezolizumab (anti-PD-L1) treatment. This TCR came from a man aged 55 to 69 with urothelial cancer. The chain recombines TRBV7-9 with TRBJ2-7; the D is unclear. The chain's CDR3 is CASSLEVLGSSYEQYF. The CDR3, as DNA: TGTGCCAGCAGCTTAGAAGTACTGGGCAGCTCCTACGAGCAGTACTTC.